A single sample is the source of the 21 T cell receptor beta chains below, sequenced in a study of T cells in Graves' hyperthyroidism and ophthalmopathy. Amplified regions were TCR beta CDR3 sequences from RNA transcripts. With the HTBI primer set, the TCR CDR3 went through a first round of RT-PCR. TCRdb used MiXCR to reprocess the multiplex PCR reads, holding one entry per CDR3 protein. The profile shows 700,000 to 850,000 distinct CDR3 sequences, approximately 36% of them singletons. Material for sequencing was blood. All receptors come from a woman aged 40-49 years with Graves' hyperthyroidism.

The chain links TRBV5-1 to TRBJ2-5, with unresolved D. The germline V gene encodes CDR1 SGHRS and CDR2 YFSETQ. The V gene lost 4 bases and the J gene lost 5 bases, with 15 bases spanning the gap. This CDR3 contains 14 residues. This CDR3 is CASSMEHGQETQYF. Written as DNA, the CDR3 is TGCGCCAGCAGCATGGAACACGGTCAGGAGACCCAGTACTTC.

As concerns this clonotype: A read error may explain this, as a much larger clone is one base away. The rearrangement links TRBV19 to TRBJ1-2; unclear D gene. There are 16 residues in the CDR3. Germline V gene data show CDR1 as LNHDA and CDR2 as SQIVND (reference sequence). V lost 6 bases to trimming and J lost 2 bases, with 19 bases between them. This CDR3 reads CASRQSMDGINYGYTF. CDR3 DNA sequence: TGTGCCAGTAGGCAATCCATGGACGGCATAAACTATGGCTACACCTTC.

The chain is built from TRBV7-9 and TRBJ2-6; TRBD1 matches at 12 bases. V lost 6 bases and J lost 2; bases outside the gene matches: 8. The CDR3 extends over 18 amino acids. Germline values: CDR1 SEHNR, CDR2 FQNEAQ (reference sequence). The CDR3 protein is CASSLSGQGATGANVLTF. The DNA of the CDR3 is TGTGCCAGCAGTTTATCGGGACAGGGGGCTACTGGGGCCAACGTCCTGACTTTC.

In this sample, this clonotype turned up many times. This chain joins TRBV20-1 and TRBJ1-4; D not certain. Germline values: CDR1 DFQATT, CDR2 SNEGSKA (reference sequence). Trimming removed 6 bases from V and 4 bases from J, with 6 bases in between. The CDR3 covers 11 residues. The CDR3 sequence is CSAYSNEKLFF. The CDR3 bases are TGCAGTGCATACAGTAATGAAAAACTGTTTTTT.

This clonotype was counted ten times or more. The chain combines TRBV7-6 with TRBJ2-5; perhaps TRBD2 as D (7 bases). The CDR3 covers 13 residues. Trimming removed 3 bases from V and 4 bases from J, with 9 bases in between. Germline V gene lookup returns CDR1 SGHVS and CDR2 FNYEAQ. CDR3 in amino acids: CASSFAGAETQYF. The CDR3 DNA is TGTGCCAGCAGCTTTGCGGGGGCAGAGACCCAGTACTTC. Based on the CDR3 plus reference TRBV7-6 and TRBJ2-5, the full variable domain is GAGVSQSPRYKVTKRGQDVALRCDPISGHVSLYWYRQALGQGPEFLTYFNYEAQQDKSGLPNDRFSAERPEGSISTLTIQRTEQRDSAMYRCASSFAGAETQYFGPGTRLLVL.

The chain has TRBV20-1 and TRBJ1-1; possibly TRBD1 for D (5 bases). This CDR3 is built from 15 residues. CDR1 and CDR2 (germline): DFQATT, SNEGSKA (reference sequence). Trimming removed 0 bases at V and 1 base at J, with 12 bases between. The chain's CDR3 is CSARDPTQGNTEAFF. For the CDR3, the DNA is TGCAGTGCTAGAGATCCCACGCAGGGGAACACTGAAGCTTTCTTT.

This clonotype was observed many times. The CDR3 region is CASSFSFNQPQHF. The DNA of the CDR3 is TGTGCCAGCAGTTTTAGCTTCAATCAGCCCCAGCATTTT. V and J are TRBV12-3 or TRBV12-4 and TRBJ1-5; D gene ambiguous. Trimming shortened V by 3 bases and J by 3 bases, and 6 bases separated the two germline ends. The CDR3 length is 13 residues.

At least ten counts were recorded for this clonotype. The J gene is TRBJ1-2, the V gene TRBV10-3; D may be TRBD1 (6 bases). Germline V gene sequence: CDR1 ENHRY, CDR2 SYGVKD. This CDR3 has 13 residues. The V end lost 6 bases, the J end lost 1 base, and 9 bases lay between the germline ends. CDR3 DNA: TGTGCCATCAGAGACAGGCTTAACTATGGCTACACCTTC. Residues: CAIRDRLNYGYTF.

This clonotype showed up just a few times. J is TRBJ2-7 and V is TRBV6-1; possibly TRBD1 for D (6 bases). Trimming removed 2 bases from V and 3 bases from J, with 14 bases in between. The CDR3 is made up of 15 amino acids. Germline V gene sequence: CDR1 MNHNS, CDR2 SASEGT. CDR3 sequence reads: CASSEQGPTNYEQYF. The CDR3 DNA reads as TGTGCCAGCAGTGAACAGGGGCCTACGAACTACGAGCAGTACTTC.

V and J are TRBV3-1 and TRBJ2-7, with a weak D call TRBD2 (6 bases). CDR3 length: 17 residues. CDR1 is LGHDT, CDR2 YNNKEL, per germline (reference sequence). V shed 4 bases and J shed 0 bases, with 19 bases lying between them. The CDR3 DNA is TGTGCCAGCAGCCTTGCGGGGAGAGGGGTTACCTCCTACGAGCAGTACTTC. The encoded protein is CASSLAGRGVTSYEQYF.

The chain has TRBV15 and TRBJ1-4; D is possibly TRBD1 (5 bases). Trimming shortened V by 11 bases and J by 0 bases, and 10 bases separated the two germline ends. This CDR3 is built from 13 residues. In germline, CDR1 is LNHNV, CDR2 YYDKDF (reference sequence). The DNA of the CDR3 is TGTGCCCTAACAGGAACAACTAATGAAAAACTGTTTTTT. The encoded protein is CALTGTTNEKLFF. Together with reference TRBV15 and TRBJ1-4, the CDR3 gives the full variable domain: DAMVIQNPRYQVTQFGKPVTLSCSQTLNHNVMYWYQQKSSQAPKLLFHYYDKDFNNEADTPDNFQSRRPNTSFCFLDIRSPGLGDTAMYLCALTGTTNEKLFFGSGTQLSVL.

The chain links TRBV9 to TRBJ2-7; 8 positions match TRBD1. This CDR3 region has 14 residues. V was pared by 0 bases and J by 5 bases, with 4 bases of the junction left unmatched. Per germline, CDR1 SGDLS and CDR2 YYNGEE. CDR3 sequence reads: CASSVGTGPHEQYF. Here the CDR3 DNA reads TGTGCCAGCAGCGTAGGGACAGGGCCCCACGAGCAGTACTTC. Using reference TRBV9 and TRBJ2-7 for the parts outside the CDR3, the full variable domain is DSGVTQTPKHLITATGQRVTLRCSPRSGDLSVYWYQQSLDQGLQFLIQYYNGEERAKGNILERFSAQQFPDLHSELNLSSLELGDSALYFCASSVGTGPHEQYFGPGTRLTVT.

The V gene is TRBV20-1, the J gene TRBJ1-5; 10 bases agree with TRBD1. The CDR3 is 14 residues long. CDR1 DFQATT and CDR2 SNEGSKA come from the germline V gene (reference sequence). The J segment lost 11 bases and the V segment lost 5 bases, leaving 12 bases of the junction unmatched. In DNA form, the CDR3 reads TGCAGTGCTCTTGATGGACAGGGGGTCGGGACCCAGCATTTT. Amino acid sequence: CSALDGQGVGTQHF.

The rearrangement joins TRBV15 to TRBJ1-2; possibly TRBD1 for D (5 bases). V lost 3 bases and J 2 bases, leaving 19 bases between the germline ends. Germline V CDR1 and CDR2: LNHNV, YYDKDF (reference sequence). The length of the CDR3 is 17 residues. The CDR3 sequence is CATSSWGGRDGNYGYTF. The CDR3 bases are TGTGCCACCAGCAGTTGGGGGGGGAGGGACGGAAACTATGGCTACACCTTC.

As regards this clonotype: It is unclear where the CDR3 begins or ends on the DNA, so no DNA is shown, and the CDR3 is as TCRdb lists it. This chain uses TRBV11-2 with TRBJ2-7. The CDR3 length is 18 residues, termini included. Germline CDR1 reads SGHAT; CDR2 reads FQNNGV. The CDR3 is CASSIYLCSVESSYEQYF.

The gene calls are TRBV10-3 and TRBJ1-1; 7 bases fit TRBD1. V shed 9 bases and J 0 bases; nucleotides not matched to a gene: 7. The CDR3 runs to 14 residues. CDR1 and CDR2 (germline): ENHRY, SYGVKD. The CDR3 DNA reads TGTGCCATAGGGACAGCGGGCATGAACACTGAAGCTTTCTTT. This encodes CAIGTAGMNTEAFF.

The V gene is TRBV10-3, the J gene TRBJ1-6; no firm D call. The germline gives CDR1 ENHRY, CDR2 SYGVKD. This CDR3 spans 14 amino acids. The V end lost 3 bases, the J end lost 7 bases, and 10 bases lay between the germline ends. This CDR3 is CAISEQGPNSPLHF. The CDR3 DNA follows: TGTGCCATCAGTGAACAAGGGCCAAATTCACCCCTCCACTTT.

This chain links TRBV13 with TRBJ1-2, with 8 nucleotides matching TRBD1. This CDR3 contains 15 residues. Per the germline V gene, CDR1 is PRHDT and CDR2 is FYEKMQ (reference sequence). With V trimmed by 1 base and J by 8 bases, 9 bases remained unmatched. The CDR3: CASSLDVGQGRGYTF. CDR3 DNA: TGTGCCAGCAGCTTAGACGTAGGACAGGGAAGGGGCTACACCTTC.

There are a few counts of this clonotype. CDR3: CASGYRGSYEQYF. CDR3 DNA: TGTGCCAGCGGCTACAGGGGAAGCTACGAGCAGTACTTC. The V call is TRBV6-5, the J call TRBJ2-7, with 7 positions matching TRBD1. The ends lost 8 bases at V and 3 bases at J; junction bases unmatched: 7. CDR1 MNHEY and CDR2 SVGAGI come from the germline V gene. CDR3 length equals 13 residues.

This clonotype appeared many times. The rearrangement links TRBV7-2 to TRBJ1-2; D call uncertain. The CDR3 length is 15 residues. Between the trimmed V and J ends, which lost 5 bases and 3 bases, there was a span of 16 bases. The germline V gene has CDR1 SGHTA and CDR2 FQGNSA. The CDR3 is CASSPFRVGDYGYTF. The CDR3 region has the DNA TGTGCCAGCAGCCCTTTTCGAGTAGGAGACTATGGCTACACCTTC.

The sample holds a few counts of this clonotype. The chain is built from TRBV29-1 and TRBJ1-1; 7 bases fit TRBD1. The CDR3 loop spans 12 amino acids. Germline V gene lookup returns CDR1 SQVTM and CDR2 ANQGSEA. J gave up 6 bases and V 6 bases, and 7 bases lay outside the gene matches. In DNA form, the CDR3 reads TGCAGCGTGCGAAAGGGGGCCCCTGAAGCTTTCTTT. This codes for CSVRKGAPEAFF.